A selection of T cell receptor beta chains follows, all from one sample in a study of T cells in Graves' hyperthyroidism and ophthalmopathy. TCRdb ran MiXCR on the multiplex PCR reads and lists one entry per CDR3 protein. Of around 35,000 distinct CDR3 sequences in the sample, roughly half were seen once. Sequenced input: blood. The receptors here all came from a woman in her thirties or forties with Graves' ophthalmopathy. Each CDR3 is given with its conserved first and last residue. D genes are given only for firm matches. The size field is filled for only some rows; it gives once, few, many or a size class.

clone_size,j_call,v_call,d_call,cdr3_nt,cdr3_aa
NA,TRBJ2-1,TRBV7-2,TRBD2,TGTGCCAGCAGCTTTGGACTAGTCTACAATGAGCAGTTCTTC,CASSFGLVYNEQFF
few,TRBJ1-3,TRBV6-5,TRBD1,TGTGCCAGCAGCCCCAACCCCTTACCGGGACAGGGATCTGGAAACACCATATATTTT,CASSPNPLPGQGSGNTIYF
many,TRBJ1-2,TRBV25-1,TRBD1,TGTGCCAGCAGTGCAACAGGGGTGAACTATGGCTACACCTTC,CASSATGVNYGYTF
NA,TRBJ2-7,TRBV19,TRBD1,TGTGCCAGCCCCTCCGGGACAGGGCGATACGAGCAGTACTTC,CASPSGTGRYEQYF
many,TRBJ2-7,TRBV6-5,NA,TGTGCCAGCAGTCATCTAGGCCCCTACGAGCAGTACTTC,CASSHLGPYEQYF
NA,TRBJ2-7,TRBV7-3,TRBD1,TGTGCCAGCAGACCAGGACAGGGGGCGGGCGAGCAGTACTTC,CASRPGQGAGEQYF
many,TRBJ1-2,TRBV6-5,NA,TGTGCCAGCAGGTCAACTCCGGGACGGATGAGCTATGGCTACACCTTC,CASRSTPGRMSYGYTF
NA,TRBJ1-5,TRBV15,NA,TGTGCCACCAGCAGAGACAGAAGCCAAGAGACCCAGCATTTT,CATSRDRSQETQHF
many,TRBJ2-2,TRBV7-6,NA,TGTGCCAGCAGCTTAGGGGAGCTGTTTTTT,CASSLGELFF
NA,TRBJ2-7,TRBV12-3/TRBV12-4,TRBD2,TGTGCCAGCAGTTTATCGGGGGGTTGGGAGCAGTACTTC,CASSLSGGWEQYF
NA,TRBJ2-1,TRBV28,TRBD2,TGTGCCAGCAGCATACTTGAGGCGGGAGGGGACGAGCAGTTCTTC,CASSILEAGGDEQFF
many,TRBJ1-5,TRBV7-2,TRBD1,TGTGCCAGCAGCTTAGAACCGGGACAGGGGAGACTAAATCAGCCCCAGCATTTT,CASSLEPGQGRLNQPQHF
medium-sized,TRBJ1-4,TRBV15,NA,TGTGCCACCAGGGCGGGAGGACCCGGAGGGGAAAAACTGTTTTTT,CATRAGGPGGEKLFF